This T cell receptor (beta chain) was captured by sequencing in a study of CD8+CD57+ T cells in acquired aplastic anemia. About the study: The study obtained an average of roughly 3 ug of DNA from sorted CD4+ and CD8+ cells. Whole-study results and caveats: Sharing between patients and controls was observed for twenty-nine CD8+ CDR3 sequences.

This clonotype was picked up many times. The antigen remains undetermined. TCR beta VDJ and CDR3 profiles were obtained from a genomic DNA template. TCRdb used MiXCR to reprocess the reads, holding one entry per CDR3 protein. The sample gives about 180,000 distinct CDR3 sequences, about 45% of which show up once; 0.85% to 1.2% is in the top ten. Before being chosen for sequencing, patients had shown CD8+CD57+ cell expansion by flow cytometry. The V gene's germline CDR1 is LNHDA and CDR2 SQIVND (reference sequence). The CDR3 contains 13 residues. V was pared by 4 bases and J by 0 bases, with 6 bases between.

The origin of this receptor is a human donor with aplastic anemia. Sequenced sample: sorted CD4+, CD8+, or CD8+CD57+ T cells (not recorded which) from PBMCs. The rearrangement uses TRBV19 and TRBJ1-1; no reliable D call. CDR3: CASSSLLNTEAFF. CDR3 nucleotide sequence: TGTGCCAGTAGTAGCCTGCTGAACACTGAAGCTTTCTTT.